The 26 T cell receptor beta chains listed next were all sequenced from one sample in a study of T cell responses to AZD1222 COVID-19 vaccine. The protocol was immunoSEQ multiplex PCR, while the TCRdb copy is restricted to in-frame clones and leaves out a portion. The sample shows nearly 110,000 clones, approximately 90% of them seen only once. Sequences were derived from peripheral blood, sampled on day 0 of AZD1222 vaccination. The receptors shown here come from an adult in good health.

The V and J genes are TRBV3-1 (or the pseudogene TRBV3-2) and TRBJ2-1; TRBD2 agrees at 16 bases. V dropped 4 bases and J dropped 0; count of bases not matched to a gene: 9. This CDR3 has 20 residues. Germline V gene sequence: CDR1 LGHDT, CDR2 YNNKEL (reference sequence). The CDR3 nucleotides are TGTGCCAGCAGCCTGTCGGGACTAGCGGGGGGGCAAACCTCCTACAATGAGCAGTTCTTC. This encodes CASSLSGLAGGQTSYNEQFF.

This chain links TRBV5-1 with TRBJ2-3, with D maybe TRBD2 (5 bases). Germline assignment: CDR1 SGHRS and CDR2 YFSETQ. V lost 1 base and J lost 0, with 18 bases in between. The CDR3 spans 18 residues. The CDR3 region has the DNA TGCGCCAGCAGCTTGCCCCCCGGTGGAGGACCCAGCACAGATACGCAGTATTTT. It specifies CASSLPPGGGPSTDTQYF.

This clone has only one observation. J is TRBJ1-2 and V is TRBV28; TRBD1 might be the D (5 bases). Germline V gives CDR1 MDHEN, CDR2 SYDVKM. Deletions cut 9 bases from V and 8 bases from J, with 28 bases between. CDR3 length: 16 amino acids. CDR3 in amino acids: CASSLPGPKVFFGYTF. The DNA of the CDR3 is TGTGCCAGTTCGCTTCCGGGACCCAAAGTTTTTTTCGGCTACACCTTC.

This chain links TRBV6-5 with TRBJ2-7, with TRBD2 as a possible D gene (5 bases). The CDR3 covers 14 residues. Trimming cost V 4 bases and J 2 bases, with 12 bases left between them. Germline V lookup: CDR1 MNHEY, CDR2 SVGAGI. Written as DNA, the CDR3 is TGTGCCAGCAGTTCCACCCGGGGTGCCTACGAGCAGTACTTC. As protein: CASSSTRGAYEQYF.

This clone was seen more than once but under ten times. V and J are TRBV4-2 and TRBJ1-1; unclear D gene. CDR1 and CDR2 (germline): LGHNA, YNFKEQ. The length of the CDR3 is 15 residues. With 1 base removed from V and 3 bases from J, the gap between germline ends came to 12 bases. Here the CDR3 DNA reads TGTGCCAGCAGCCAAGTTTGGGATCTGGACACTGAAGCTTTCTTT. Translated, it gives CASSQVWDLDTEAFF.

This clone was counted a single time. The chain couples TRBV13 to TRBJ2-5, with 12 nucleotides matching TRBD2. The CDR3 runs to 15 residues. Trimming took 2 bases from V and 3 from J; bases not matched to a gene: 1. Germline V gives CDR1 PRHDT, CDR2 FYEKMQ (reference sequence). The CDR3 sequence is CASSLRLAGEETQYF. The CDR3 DNA sequence: TGTGCCAGCAGCTTAAGACTAGCGGGGGAAGAGACCCAGTACTTC.

This chain uses TRBV5-1 with TRBJ1-3; D gene uncertain. Germline V gene data show CDR1 as SGHRS and CDR2 as YFSETQ. CDR3 length: 14 amino acids. The ends were cut back, 0 bases at V and 2 bases at J, with 6 bases in the middle. This CDR3 is CASSLGPAGNTIYF. The CDR3 DNA sequence: TGCGCCAGCAGCTTGGGGCCGGCTGGAAACACCATATATTTT.

The chain has TRBV11-2 and TRBJ1-5; D is uncertain. The CDR3 covers 11 residues. Between the trimmed V and J ends, which lost 1 base and 6 bases, there was a span of 1 base. Germline assignment: CDR1 SGHAT and CDR2 FQNNGV. This chain's CDR3 is CASSLVQPQHF. The CDR3 DNA reads TGTGCCAGCAGCTTAGTTCAGCCCCAGCATTTT.

J is TRBJ1-1 and V is TRBV16; D unresolved. Germline V gene lookup returns CDR1 KGHSY and CDR2 FQNENV. Trimming took off 1 base at V and 4 bases at J, with 7 bases between the two ends. The CDR3 consists of 13 residues. CDR3: CASSQLGSTEAFF. CDR3 nucleotide sequence: TGTGCCAGCAGCCAATTGGGATCCACTGAAGCTTTCTTT.

The chain employs TRBV10-2 and TRBJ1-1, with D unresolved. With 5 bases removed from V and 11 bases from J, the gap between germline ends came to 15 bases. The CDR3 length is 12 residues. Germline loops: CDR1 WSHSY, CDR2 SAAADI. Written as DNA, the CDR3 is TGCGCCAGCAGTCCCCGCGATCGAGAGGCTTTCTTT. This gives the protein CASSPRDREAFF.

V usage is TRBV9 and J usage is TRBJ1-1; possible D gene TRBD1, 6 bases. This CDR3 has 15 residues. Germline V gene lookup returns CDR1 SGDLS and CDR2 YYNGEE. Trimming stripped 1 base from V and 3 bases from J, with 13 bases between. CDR3 DNA sequence: TGTGCCAGCAGCGTAAGGGGGGCCCGGGACACTGAAGCTTTCTTT. This gives the protein CASSVRGARDTEAFF.

This chain uses TRBV4-3 with TRBJ2-3, with 9 bases that match TRBD1. Per the germline V gene, CDR1 is LGHNA and CDR2 is YSLEER. J gave up 4 bases and V 0 bases, and 5 bases lay outside the gene matches. CDR3 size: 16 residues. This CDR3 reads CASSQEGTGNSDTQYF. In DNA, the CDR3 is TGCGCCAGCAGCCAAGAGGGGACAGGGAATTCAGATACGCAGTATTTT.

V is TRBV4-3 and J is TRBJ2-3; 7 bases map to TRBD2. Losses at the gene ends were 3 bases for V and 2 bases for J; bases not matched to a gene: 8. There are 16 residues in the CDR3. CDR1 LGHNA and CDR2 YSLEER come from the germline V gene. The DNA of the CDR3 is TGCGCCAGCAGCCATCACGGGGGGAGAGACACAGATACGCAGTATTTT. It translates to CASSHHGGRDTDTQYF.

Here the CDR3 reads CASSQGLANEQFF. The CDR3 DNA reads as TGCGCCAGCAGCCAAGGACTAGCGAATGAGCAGTTCTTC. The J gene is TRBJ2-1, the V gene TRBV4-3, with TRBD2 matching over 8 bases. The CDR3 is 13 residues long. Germline-derived CDR1 and CDR2 are LGHNA and YSLEER. V lost 1 base to trimming and J lost 7 bases; unmatched junction nucleotides: 0.

The CDR3 DNA reads TGTGCCAGCAGCTTAGGGACCTGGGAGCAGTACTTC. It codes for CASSLGTWEQYF. The chain is built from TRBV7-2 and TRBJ2-7; D gene ambiguous. The CDR3 contains 12 residues. V lost 1 base, J lost 7 bases, and 8 bases lay in between. Germline lookup yields CDR1 SGHTA and CDR2 FQGNSA.

The J gene is TRBJ2-5, the V gene TRBV12-3 or TRBV12-4, with D unresolved. Between the trimmed V and J ends, which lost 3 bases and 7 bases, there was a span of 6 bases. The CDR3 totals 11 residues. DNA of the CDR3: TGTGCCAGCAGTTTGTCCGGGACCCAGTACTTC. This codes for CASSLSGTQYF.

This clone was detected a few times. The chain has TRBV19 and TRBJ2-1, with 9 bases fitting TRBD2. Germline V gene data show CDR1 as LNHDA and CDR2 as SQIVND (reference sequence). V lost 4 bases to trimming and J lost 10 bases; unmatched junction nucleotides: 5. The CDR3 sequence is 13 residues long. The CDR3 region is CASSKTSGEEQFF. In DNA form, the CDR3 reads TGTGCCAGTAGTAAGACTAGCGGCGAGGAGCAGTTCTTC.

The rearrangement uses TRBV7-2 and TRBJ2-2; 7 nucleotides align to TRBD1. Unmatched junction bases numbered 7, after V lost 5 bases and J lost 10 bases. The CDR3 is 13 amino acids. CDR1 is SGHTA, CDR2 FQGNSA, per germline. CDR3 coding DNA: TGTGCCAGCAGCAGGGACAGCATGATGGAGCTGTTTTTT. Amino acid sequence: CASSRDSMMELFF.

This clone appeared a single time. The chain uses TRBV2 and TRBJ1-2; D is perhaps TRBD1 (5 bases). This CDR3 has 13 amino acids. V lost 7 bases and J 8 bases, leaving 17 bases between the germline ends. Germline V gene lookup returns CDR1 SNHLY and CDR2 FYNNEI. The CDR3 DNA reads TGTGCCAGCATCCAAGAAGGGGCAGGAGGCTACACCTTC. This codes for CASIQEGAGGYTF.

This chain connects TRBV23-1 to TRBJ1-1, with a tentative D call TRBD1 (5 bases). TRBV23-1 is treated as an ORF (open reading frame) with a function not yet certain. The CDR3 runs 14 residues. V was clipped by 8 bases and J by 1 base, with 14 bases between them. The CDR3 nucleotides are TGCGCCAGCCCCCCCGGACATACGAACACTGAAGCTTTCTTT. Translated, it gives CASPPGHTNTEAFF.

This chain links TRBV6-5 with TRBJ2-5; TRBD1 or TRBD2 may be the D gene (6 bases each). CDR3 length: 16 amino acids. With 4 bases removed from V and 1 base from J, the gap between germline ends came to 16 bases. Germline loops: CDR1 MNHEY, CDR2 SVGAGI. The CDR3 nucleotides are TGTGCCAGCAGTTGGGGGCGGGGCAGATTCCAAGAGACCCAGTACTTC. Translated, it gives CASSWGRGRFQETQYF.

This chain uses TRBV10-2 with TRBJ2-5; the match to TRBD2 covers 8 bases. The CDR3 is 15 residues long. CDR1 and CDR2 (germline): WSHSY, SAAADI. J lost 0 bases, V lost 10 bases, and 10 bases had no gene match. In DNA, the CDR3 is TGCGCCATTCGGGGGAGCGGGGGATACCAAGAGACCCAGTACTTC. It is translated as CAIRGSGGYQETQYF.

This clone appeared a single time. This chain links TRBV11-2 with TRBJ2-5; weak D call: TRBD2 (7 bases). V shed 10 bases and J shed 2 bases, with 20 bases lying between them. Looked up from germline, CDR1 is SGHAT and CDR2 is FQNNGV. The CDR3 is 15 amino acids. The CDR3 DNA follows: TGTGCCACCACCTATGGGGGGGGCGGACAAGAGACCCAGTACTTC. Translating gives CATTYGGGGQETQYF.

The chain couples TRBV19 to TRBJ2-7, with 9 bases lining up with TRBD1. This CDR3 contains 14 residues. The V segment lost 7 bases and the J segment 2 bases; nucleotides outside the gene matches: 6. The germline CDR1 and CDR2 sequences are LNHDA and SQIVND (reference sequence). The CDR3 DNA reads TGTGCCAGTAAAAAACAGGGGGCTACCTACGAGCAGTACTTC. This encodes CASKKQGATYEQYF.

As DNA, the CDR3 is TGTGCCAGCAGCTTAACGGGGAATCAGCCCCAGCATTTT. Translated, it gives CASSLTGNQPQHF. J is TRBJ1-5 and V is TRBV7-2; D is ambiguous. CDR3 length equals 13 residues. The germline V gene encodes CDR1 SGHTA and CDR2 FQGNSA. Trimming removed 2 bases from V and 4 bases from J, with 6 bases in between.

V usage is TRBV7-3 and J usage is TRBJ2-3; 9 bases line up with TRBD2. The CDR3 runs to 16 residues. Germline V lookup: CDR1 SGHTA, CDR2 FQGTGA. V dropped 1 base and J dropped 2; count of bases not matched to a gene: 4. The CDR3 nucleotides are TGTGCCAGCAGCTTAATAGCGGGGGAGATCACAGATACGCAGTATTTT. Its translation: CASSLIAGEITDTQYF.